These 13 T cell receptor beta chains were all obtained from the same sample, sequenced in a study of regulatory dendritic cells for organ transplantation. Generated by immunoSEQ multiplex PCR, the TCRdb table keeps only in-frame clones and is missing some. The sample includes 30,000 to 45,000 clones, about 90% of them seen just once. The sequenced sample consisted of naive CD8+ T cells from blood. Subset of the sample: CD45RA+ naive T cells. The receptors originated from a human donor in good health.

V gene TRBV27 combines with J gene TRBJ1-5; D uncertain. V was clipped by 4 bases and J by 2 bases, with 24 bases between them. The CDR3 sequence is 19 residues long. Germline assignment: CDR1 MNHEY and CDR2 SMNVEV (reference sequence). The CDR3 DNA follows: TGTGCCAGCAGTTCTACGTCGGGATACGGAATCGTTGGCAATCAGCCCCAGCATTTT. Translation: CASSSTSGYGIVGNQPQHF.

The chain has TRBV30 and TRBJ2-1; D ambiguous. V gave up 2 bases and J gave up 6 bases, with 8 bases separating them. The CDR3 length is 12 residues. Germline V gene sequence: CDR1 GTSNPN, CDR2 SVGIG (reference sequence). CDR3 in DNA: TGTGCCTGGAGTTTCGGAAGCAATGAGCAGTTCTTC. This sequence encodes CAWSFGSNEQFF.

The CDR3 spells CASSRDFREYGGYTF. The CDR3 coding sequence is TGTGCCAGCAGCCGGGATTTCAGGGAATACGGGGGCTACACCTTC. The chain has TRBV5-6 and TRBJ1-2; maybe TRBD1 (5 bases). The CDR3 has 15 amino acids. Trimming took off 4 bases at V and 8 bases at J, with 21 bases between the two ends. Germline CDR1 and CDR2: SGHDT and YYEEEE.

This clone was seen more than once but under ten times. The rearrangement joins TRBV2 to TRBJ1-1; possible D gene TRBD1, 6 bases. The germline CDR1 and CDR2 sequences are SNHLY and FYNNEI. This CDR3 is built from 14 residues. V lost 7 bases, J lost 5 bases, and 17 bases lay in between. CDR3 nucleotides: TGTGCCAGCACCCTGACCGGGACAAGGACTGAAGCTTTCTTT. Protein sequence: CASTLTGTRTEAFF.

The chain carries TRBV7-9 and TRBJ1-2; 7 positions match TRBD1. J was trimmed by 1 base and V by 5 bases; bases with no gene match: 7. The CDR3 has 15 residues. Germline V CDR1 and CDR2: SEHNR, FQNEAQ (reference sequence). The CDR3 protein is CASSDPQGNNYGYTF. As DNA, the CDR3 is TGTGCCAGCAGCGACCCACAGGGGAATAACTATGGCTACACCTTC.

The V and J genes are TRBV28 and TRBJ2-1; 7 bases fit TRBD2. The J segment lost 6 bases and the V segment lost 5 bases, leaving 4 bases of the junction unmatched. CDR3 length equals 13 residues. Germline V gene sequence: CDR1 MDHEN, CDR2 SYDVKM. CDR3 in DNA: TGTGCCAGCAGTGGGGGGGAAGGCAATGAGCAGTTCTTC. It specifies CASSGGEGNEQFF.

The chain recombines TRBV27 with TRBJ2-2; D unclear. The germline CDR1 and CDR2 sequences are MNHEY and SMNVEV (reference sequence). Trimming shortened V by 8 bases and J by 7 bases, and 11 bases separated the two germline ends. The CDR3 extends over 12 amino acids. The CDR3 nucleotides read TGTGCCAGCTCCATGGGCGGCGGGGAGCTGTTTTTT. This gives the protein CASSMGGGELFF.

The V and J genes are TRBV28 and TRBJ1-2, with TRBD1 identical over 12 bases. The CDR3 has 17 amino acids. V lost 5 bases, J lost 6 bases, and 13 bases stayed unmatched. In germline, CDR1 is MDHEN, CDR2 SYDVKM. CDR3 in amino acids: CASSRVPGQGAMDGYTF. CDR3 DNA sequence: TGTGCCAGCAGTCGTGTCCCGGGACAGGGGGCTATGGATGGCTACACCTTC.

The V and J genes are TRBV4-3 and TRBJ1-1, with D possibly being TRBD1 (5 bases). Trimming removed 3 bases from V and 8 bases from J, with 13 bases in between. This CDR3 has 13 amino acids. Germline CDR1 reads LGHNA; CDR2 reads YSLEER. The CDR3 DNA is TGCGCCAGCAGCCAGGGGGGGTACAGGGAAGCTTTCTTT. The encoded protein is CASSQGGYREAFF.

J is TRBJ2-7 and V is TRBV29-1; perhaps TRBD1 as D (6 bases). Trimming left V 4 bases short and J 7 bases short, with 11 bases between. The germline V gene encodes CDR1 SQVTM and CDR2 ANQGSEA. The CDR3 totals 11 residues. This CDR3 is CSVVQGYEQYF. The DNA for the CDR3 is TGCAGCGTTGTACAGGGTTATGAGCAGTACTTC.

V and J are TRBV2 and TRBJ2-7; TRBD1 aligns across 9 bases. Losses at the gene ends were 5 bases for V and 4 bases for J; bases not matched to a gene: 9. Germline assignment: CDR1 SNHLY and CDR2 FYNNEI. The CDR3 loop spans 15 amino acids. The CDR3 DNA reads TGTGCCAGCAGTTACACAGGGGGCCAGGTTTACGAGCAGTACTTC. It codes for CASSYTGGQVYEQYF.

The J gene is TRBJ1-1, the V gene TRBV9, with D perhaps TRBD1 (6 bases). The CDR3 is 16 amino acids. V was trimmed by 0 bases and J by 1 base, leaving 13 bases between them. CDR1 is SGDLS and CDR2 is YYNGEE in the germline V gene. CDR3 DNA sequence: TGTGCCAGCAGCGTAGGTCAAAGGGGGACGAACACTGAAGCTTTCTTT. Translation gives CASSVGQRGTNTEAFF.

This clone was recorded once. V is TRBV4-2 and J is TRBJ1-3; D is ambiguous. Germline V gene sequence: CDR1 LGHNA, CDR2 YNFKEQ. Trimming removed 0 bases from V and 4 bases from J, with 13 bases in between. The CDR3 covers 16 residues. The CDR3 DNA is TGTGCCAGCAGCCAAGATTTGGCCGGATTCGGAAACACCATATATTTT. Its translation: CASSQDLAGFGNTIYF.